These 12 T cell receptor beta chains were sequenced from one sample in a study of blood T cell repertoires in COVID-19. Sequencing was performed with immunoSEQ multiplex PCR; in TCRdb, only in-frame clones are kept and a portion is missing. The data show approximately 200,000 clones, around 95% seen once. The sample consisted of peripheral blood. The receptors were sampled from a young man with COVID-19, enrolled during active disease.

V and J are TRBV6-5 and TRBJ1-2, with D unresolved. V was clipped by 2 bases and J by 8 bases, with 21 bases between them. Germline-derived CDR1 and CDR2 are MNHEY and SVGAGI. The CDR3 has 16 residues. CDR3 sequence: CASSYGPSAVPSGYTF. Written as DNA, the CDR3 is TGTGCCAGCAGTTACGGCCCCAGTGCGGTTCCTAGCGGCTACACCTTC.

The chain has TRBV19 and TRBJ2-7, with 7 bases aligning to TRBD1. Germline V gene sequence: CDR1 LNHDA, CDR2 SQIVND (reference sequence). The CDR3 sequence is 13 residues long. V shed 6 bases, J shed 3 bases, and the junction held 5 bases outside the gene matches. CDR3 in amino acids: CASRNRGNYEQYF. CDR3 nucleotide sequence: TGTGCCAGTAGAAACAGGGGTAACTACGAGCAGTACTTC.

The chain couples TRBV30 to TRBJ1-6, with no clear D. Looked up from germline, CDR1 is GTSNPN and CDR2 is SVGIG (reference sequence). V was cut by 3 bases and J by 0 bases, with 15 bases left in between. The length of the CDR3 is 17 residues. This CDR3 reads CAWRTRRVSSYNSPLHF. Written as DNA, the CDR3 is TGTGCCTGGAGAACCCGCCGGGTGAGCTCCTATAATTCACCCCTCCACTTT. Looking up the rest from reference TRBV30 and TRBJ1-6 gives the full variable domain: SQTIHQWPATLVQPVGSPLSLECTVEGTSNPNLYWYRQAAGRGLQLLFYSVGIGQISSEVPQNLSASRPQDRQFILSSKKLLLSDSGFYLCAWRTRRVSSYNSPLHFGNGTRLTVT.

This chain joins TRBV19 and TRBJ1-2; 7 bases map to TRBD1. This CDR3 has 13 amino acids. The ends lost 3 bases at V and 6 bases at J; junction bases unmatched: 4. The germline V gene has CDR1 LNHDA and CDR2 SQIVND (reference sequence). CDR3 sequence: CASSILDRHGYTF. CDR3 bases: TGTGCCAGTAGTATTCTGGACAGGCATGGCTACACCTTC.

The rearrangement joins TRBV11-2 to TRBJ1-1; D unresolved. CDR3 length equals 15 residues. The V end was cut by 2 bases, the J end by 1 base, with 11 bases between. CDR1 SGHAT and CDR2 FQNNGV come from the germline V gene. CDR3 residues: CASSLYPGGNTEAFF. CDR3 DNA sequence: TGTGCCAGCAGCTTATACCCGGGTGGGAACACTGAAGCTTTCTTT.

The chain employs TRBV2 and TRBJ2-7, with 10 bases identical to TRBD1. CDR3 size: 14 residues. J was trimmed by 6 bases and V by 6 bases; bases with no gene match: 8. CDR1 and CDR2 from the germline V gene are SNHLY and FYNNEI. CDR3 coding DNA: TGTGCCAGCAGCATTCGACAGGGGGCAGGCGAGCAGTACTTC. Its translation: CASSIRQGAGEQYF.

This chain joins TRBV27 and TRBJ1-1, with D perhaps matching TRBD1 (6 bases). The germline V and J ends were trimmed by 4 bases and 1 base, with 19 bases remaining between them. CDR1 and CDR2 from the germline V gene are MNHEY and SMNVEV (reference sequence). This CDR3 contains 17 residues. CDR3 sequence reads: CASSSLQAPQGNTEAFF. CDR3 in DNA: TGTGCCAGCAGTTCCTTACAGGCCCCACAGGGGAACACTGAAGCTTTCTTT.

The chain has TRBV5-4 and TRBJ2-7; 11 nucleotides align to TRBD1. This CDR3 comprises 13 residues. Per germline, CDR1 SGHNT and CDR2 YYREEE (reference sequence). The V gene end was trimmed by 7 bases and the J gene end by 5 bases; junction bases not matched to a gene: 5. The CDR3 region is CASGRTGGDEQYF. CDR3 nucleotide sequence: TGTGCCAGCGGCAGGACAGGGGGCGACGAGCAGTACTTC.

The gene calls are TRBV19 and TRBJ1-4; D uncertain. Germline V lookup: CDR1 LNHDA, CDR2 SQIVND (reference sequence). V gave up 1 base and J gave up 5 bases, with 11 bases separating them. This CDR3 comprises 15 residues. The CDR3 sequence: CASSIGGSRNEKLFF. The CDR3 DNA follows: TGTGCCAGTAGTATAGGCGGCAGCAGAAATGAAAAACTGTTTTTT.

As to this clone: Other nucleotide sequences in the sample specify the same CDR3. The chain joins TRBV7-9 to TRBJ2-7; the match to TRBD1 covers 9 bases. J lost 2 bases, V lost 5 bases, and 7 bases had no gene match. Germline lookup yields CDR1 SEHNR and CDR2 FQNEAQ (reference sequence). The CDR3 consists of 15 residues. The CDR3 DNA reads as TGTGCCAGCAGCGTGACCGGGACAGGGACCTACGAGCAGTACTTC. It translates to CASSVTGTGTYEQYF.

The J gene is TRBJ1-6, the V gene TRBV5-1; 9 bases are shared with TRBD1. This CDR3 spans 15 amino acids. With V trimmed by 4 bases and J by 10 bases, 9 bases remained unmatched. Germline CDR1 and CDR2: SGHRS and YFSETQ. CDR3 nucleotides: TGCGCCAGCAGCCCGGGACAGGGTCTTCGATCACCCCTCCACTTT. Its protein is CASSPGQGLRSPLHF.

The rearrangement links TRBV2 to TRBJ1-2; 8 nucleotides match TRBD1. Germline lookup yields CDR1 SNHLY and CDR2 FYNNEI. CDR3 size: 13 residues. Trimming at V came to 7 bases and at J to 6 bases, leaving 7 bases not matched to a gene. The CDR3 region has the DNA TGTGCCAGCAAGTCGCAGGGGGCAGATGGCTACACCTTC. Translation gives CASKSQGADGYTF. Full variable domain (remainder filled in from reference TRBV2 and TRBJ1-2): EPEVTQTPSHQVTQMGQEVILRCVPISNHLYFYWYRQILGQKVEFLVSFYNNEISEKSEIFDDQFSVERPDGSNFTLKIRSTKLEDSAMYFCASKSQGADGYTFGSGTRLTVV.